Shown below are 21 T cell receptor beta chains from a single sample sequenced in a study of memory CD8 T cells in hepatitis C reinfection. Time point reported: pre-reinfection, 55 to 20 weeks before reinfection detection. No in vitro expansion preceded TCR sequencing of the sorted cells. Assay: immunoSEQ multiplex PCR; the TCRdb copy retains only in-frame clones and omits some. The profile shows over 50,000 clones, roughly 90% of them singletons. The sequencing sample was made of naive CD8+ T cells sorted from blood. The receptors originated from a man aged 18 to 29 with hepatitis C virus infection.

CDR3 sequence: CASSGQGLISGANVLTF. CDR3 sequence (DNA): TGTGCCAGCAGCGGACAGGGGTTAATCTCTGGGGCCAACGTCCTGACTTTC. This chain links TRBV11-2 with TRBJ2-6; TRBD1 agrees at 9 bases. The CDR3 totals 17 residues. J was trimmed by 0 bases and V by 5 bases; bases with no gene match: 5. Germline CDR1 SGHAT, CDR2 FQNNGV.

The chain joins TRBV4-1 to TRBJ1-2, with 9 positions matching TRBD1. V shed 3 bases and J 4 bases; nucleotides not matched to a gene: 15. This CDR3 is 18 amino acids long. Germline V gene lookup returns CDR1 MGHRA and CDR2 YSYEKL. The CDR3 sequence: CASSQGTGTGYVGYGYTF. The CDR3 bases are TGCGCCAGCAGCCAGGGAACCGGGACAGGGTACGTTGGCTATGGCTACACCTTC.

The chain is built from TRBV5-8 and TRBJ1-1; D is ambiguous. CDR3 length: 12 amino acids. The ends were cut back, 0 bases at V and 7 bases at J, with 7 bases in the middle. Per germline, CDR1 SGHTS and CDR2 YDEGEE. The CDR3 loop reads CASSLAVREAFF. The CDR3 DNA reads TGTGCCAGCAGCTTGGCCGTGCGTGAAGCTTTCTTT. The full variable domain, its missing parts supplied by reference TRBV5-8 and TRBJ1-1, is EAGVTQSPTHLIKTRGQQATLRCSPISGHTSVYWYQQALGLGLQFLLWYDEGEERNRGNFPPRFSGRQFPNYSSELNVNALELEDSALYLCASSLAVREAFFGQGTRLTVV.

The J gene is TRBJ1-2, the V gene TRBV19; 8 bases fit TRBD1. This CDR3 spans 13 amino acids. Per germline, CDR1 LNHDA and CDR2 SQIVND (reference sequence). Losses at the gene ends were 6 bases for V and 5 bases for J; bases not matched to a gene: 5. The CDR3 reads CASSYGTGYGYTF. In nucleotides, the CDR3 is TGTGCCAGTAGCTACGGGACAGGATATGGCTACACCTTC.

The chain employs TRBV19 and TRBJ2-1, with 7 bases lining up with TRBD2. Germline loops: CDR1 LNHDA, CDR2 SQIVND (reference sequence). Losses at the gene ends were 7 bases for V and 6 bases for J; bases not matched to a gene: 6. This CDR3 comprises 13 residues. CDR3 bases: TGTGCCAGTACTGCGGGAGCCGCCAATGAGCAGTTCTTC. Its translation: CASTAGAANEQFF. The whole variable domain, filled in from reference TRBV19 and TRBJ2-1, reads DGGITQSPKYLFRKEGQNVTLSCEQNLNHDAMYWYRQDPGQGLRLIYYSQIVNDFQKGDIAEGYSVSREKKESFPLTVTSAQKNPTAFYLCASTAGAANEQFFGPGTRLTVL.

The V and J genes are TRBV27 and TRBJ1-4; the match to TRBD1 covers 7 bases. Per germline, CDR1 MNHEY and CDR2 SMNVEV (reference sequence). The CDR3 runs 15 residues. V shed 0 bases, J shed 8 bases, and the junction held 6 bases outside the gene matches. The CDR3 here is CASSLSSGGGEKLFF. The CDR3 nucleotides are TGTGCCAGCAGTTTATCCTCAGGGGGTGGCGAAAAACTGTTTTTT. Together with reference TRBV27 and TRBJ1-4, the CDR3 gives the full variable domain: EAQVTQNPRYLITVTGKKLTVTCSQNMNHEYMSWYRQDPGLGLRQIYYSMNVEVTDKGDVPEGYKVSRKEKRNFPLILESPSPNQTSLYFCASSLSSGGGEKLFFGSGTQLSVL.

V usage is TRBV4-1 and J usage is TRBJ1-2; possible D gene TRBD1, 6 bases. The CDR3 sequence is 14 residues long. Deletions cut 4 bases from V and 0 bases from J, with 9 bases between. The V gene's germline CDR1 is MGHRA and CDR2 YSYEKL. The CDR3 is CASSPRGTNYGYTF. The CDR3 DNA sequence: TGCGCCAGCAGCCCAAGGGGGACTAACTATGGCTACACCTTC.

This clone was counted only a few times. This sequence joins TRBV4-1 and TRBJ1-1; D not certain. Trimming stripped 2 bases from V and 7 bases from J, with 23 bases between. CDR1 and CDR2 (germline): MGHRA, YSYEKL. This CDR3 has 17 residues. The CDR3 coding sequence is TGCGCCAGCAGCCAATCTCCGTTGGCCGGGAGGACTGATGAAGCTTTCTTT. Translation: CASSQSPLAGRTDEAFF.

V usage is TRBV11-2 and J usage is TRBJ2-7, with 7 positions matching TRBD1. The length of the CDR3 is 14 residues. V was clipped by 4 bases and J by 3 bases; unmatched bases: 6. In germline, CDR1 is SGHAT, CDR2 FQNNGV. The CDR3 here is CASSSDRDSYEQYV. The CDR3 coding sequence is TGTGCCAGCAGCTCCGACCGGGACAGCTACGAGCAGTACGTC.

The CDR3 DNA follows: TGTGCCAGCAGCCGGAGCGGTAGTACCTACGAGCAGTACTTC. Its protein product is CASSRSGSTYEQYF. The chain uses TRBV7-6 and TRBJ2-7; the D gene is possibly TRBD2 (5 bases). The germline V gene has CDR1 SGHVS and CDR2 FNYEAQ. V lost 5 bases and J 2 bases, leaving 13 bases between the germline ends. CDR3 length: 14 amino acids. Based on the CDR3 plus reference TRBV7-6 and TRBJ2-7, the full variable domain is GAGVSQSPRYKVTKRGQDVALRCDPISGHVSLYWYRQALGQGPEFLTYFNYEAQQDKSGLPNDRFSAERPEGSISTLTIQRTEQRDSAMYRCASSRSGSTYEQYFGPGTRLTVT.

The chain links TRBV13 to TRBJ2-1; 8 positions match TRBD2. With 3 bases clipped from V and 12 bases from J, the junction kept 10 bases outside the gene matches. Germline lookup yields CDR1 PRHDT and CDR2 FYEKMQ (reference sequence). The CDR3 covers 14 residues. The CDR3 loop is CASSLREALPVQFF. CDR3 DNA: TGTGCCAGCAGCTTGCGGGAGGCCCTTCCGGTGCAGTTCTTC.

The J gene is TRBJ1-1, the V gene TRBV27; perhaps TRBD1 as D (6 bases). Between the trimmed V and J ends, which lost 1 base and 8 bases, there was a span of 14 bases. This CDR3 comprises 14 residues. Germline V CDR1 and CDR2: MNHEY, SMNVEV (reference sequence). DNA for the CDR3: TGTGCCAGCAGTTTATTAGCAGGGGCATCCGAAGCTTTCTTT. As protein: CASSLLAGASEAFF.

The genes are TRBV7-2 and TRBJ2-7; TRBD1 aligns across 7 bases. In germline, CDR1 is SGHTA, CDR2 FQGNSA. V lost 4 bases to trimming and J lost 2 bases; unmatched junction nucleotides: 5. This CDR3 has 14 amino acids. CDR3 nucleotide sequence: TGTGCCAGCAGCTCCTCCCAGGGGGCCTACGAGCAGTACTTC. Translating it yields CASSSSQGAYEQYF.

The rearrangement links TRBV29-1 to TRBJ2-2; 7 bases map to TRBD1. The CDR3 length is 13 residues. J was trimmed by 3 bases and V by 8 bases; bases with no gene match: 6. Per germline, CDR1 SQVTM and CDR2 ANQGSEA. In DNA, the CDR3 is TGCAGCCCGATTCAGGGGGACACCGGGGAGCTGTTTTTT. Amino acid sequence: CSPIQGDTGELFF.

This sequence joins TRBV27 and TRBJ1-4; the D gene is possibly TRBD1 (6 bases). Trimming removed 7 bases at V and 8 bases at J, with 20 bases between. Germline values: CDR1 MNHEY, CDR2 SMNVEV (reference sequence). The CDR3 sequence is 15 residues long. CDR3 protein: CASTTYTGLKEKLFF. The CDR3, as DNA: TGTGCCAGCACCACCTATACAGGGTTGAAAGAAAAACTGTTTTTT. Full variable domain (outside the CDR3, taken from reference TRBV27 and TRBJ1-4): EAQVTQNPRYLITVTGKKLTVTCSQNMNHEYMSWYRQDPGLGLRQIYYSMNVEVTDKGDVPEGYKVSRKEKRNFPLILESPSPNQTSLYFCASTTYTGLKEKLFFGSGTQLSVL.

This rearrangement joins TRBV19 to TRBJ1-5, with D perhaps matching TRBD1 (5 bases). CDR1 is LNHDA and CDR2 is SQIVND in the germline V gene (reference sequence). The CDR3 consists of 13 residues. Trimming removed 2 bases at V and 5 bases at J, with 7 bases between. The CDR3 here is CASSIWGDQPQHF. The CDR3, as DNA: TGTGCCAGTAGTATATGGGGCGATCAGCCCCAGCATTTT.

In this sample, this clone turned up once. The V and J genes are TRBV19 and TRBJ1-5, with no clear D. V was shortened by 8 bases and J by 2 bases, with 13 bases between the two germline ends. Germline CDR1 and CDR2: LNHDA and SQIVND (reference sequence). The CDR3 runs 14 residues. This CDR3 reads CASEEGGGNQPQHF. The CDR3 DNA sequence: TGTGCCAGTGAAGAGGGTGGTGGCAATCAGCCCCAGCATTTT. The full variable domain, its missing parts supplied by reference TRBV19 and TRBJ1-5, is DGGITQSPKYLFRKEGQNVTLSCEQNLNHDAMYWYRQDPGQGLRLIYYSQIVNDFQKGDIAEGYSVSREKKESFPLTVTSAQKNPTAFYLCASEEGGGNQPQHFGDGTRLSIL.

The genes are TRBV19 and TRBJ1-5; 9 bases agree with TRBD1. J lost 5 bases, V lost 7 bases, and 24 bases had no gene match. CDR1 is LNHDA, CDR2 SQIVND, per germline (reference sequence). CDR3 length: 20 amino acids. CDR3 in amino acids: CASTMGSVQGARLGDQPQHF. Here the CDR3 DNA reads TGTGCCAGTACTATGGGTTCGGTACAGGGGGCGCGATTGGGGGATCAGCCCCAGCATTTT.

This rearrangement joins TRBV28 to TRBJ2-7; 9 bases match TRBD2. J was trimmed by 0 bases and V by 5 bases; bases with no gene match: 8. This CDR3 spans 16 amino acids. Per germline, CDR1 MDHEN and CDR2 SYDVKM. CDR3 DNA sequence: TGTGCCAGCAGTCCCTTAGCGGGAGATCCCTCCTACGAGCAGTACTTC. Translation gives CASSPLAGDPSYEQYF.

This clone showed up just a few times. The chain carries TRBV6-5 and TRBJ2-7; weak D call: TRBD2 (6 bases). The germline V gene encodes CDR1 MNHEY and CDR2 SVGAGI. Trimming took off 0 bases at V and 4 bases at J, with 10 bases between the two ends. This CDR3 comprises 14 residues. In nucleotides, the CDR3 is TGTGCCAGCAGTTACTCCGGGACTTCGTACGAGCAGTACGTC. It codes for CASSYSGTSYEQYV.

V is TRBV4-3 and J is TRBJ2-1; 9 bases match TRBD1. The CDR3 extends over 14 amino acids. V lost 3 bases, J lost 6 bases, and 3 bases stayed unmatched. Germline CDR1 reads LGHNA; CDR2 reads YSLEER. DNA for the CDR3: TGCGCCAGCAGCCAGTGGGGACAGGGCAATGAGCAGTTCTTC. Its protein is CASSQWGQGNEQFF.